The 8 T cell receptor beta chains below come from one sample, sequenced in a study of OX40 agonist ivuxolimab in advanced cancers. Generated by immunoSEQ multiplex PCR, the TCRdb table keeps only in-frame clones and is missing some. This table has more than 85,000 clones, roughly 90% appearing once. Here the sequenced sample was CD4+ or CD8+ T cells sorted from blood, taken in a trial of the OX40 agonist ivuxolimab. Receptor source: an adult with an advanced solid tumor such as melanoma, head and neck, liver or kidney cancer.

This clone has just one count. This sequence joins TRBV5-8 and TRBJ1-5; D not certain. This CDR3 region has 14 residues. V lost 6 bases, J lost 4 bases, and 14 bases lay in between. CDR1 is SGHTS and CDR2 is YDEGEE in the germline V gene. The CDR3 spells CASNPARGNQPQHF. Here the CDR3 DNA reads TGTGCCAGCAACCCGGCCCGAGGGAATCAGCCCCAGCATTTT.

CDR3 sequence reads: CAIGQGADNTEAFF. The CDR3 DNA follows: TGTGCCATTGGACAGGGGGCTGATAACACTGAAGCTTTCTTT. This rearrangement joins TRBV10-3 to TRBJ1-1, with 11 bases fitting TRBD1. V trimming: 9 bases; J trimming: 2 bases; junction bases outside the gene matches: 5. The CDR3 is made up of 14 amino acids. Germline CDR1 ENHRY, CDR2 SYGVKD.

The V and J genes are TRBV6-5 and TRBJ1-2, with 7 bases matching TRBD1. The length of the CDR3 is 13 residues. CDR1 is MNHEY, CDR2 SVGAGI, per germline. V lost 0 bases and J lost 12; bases outside the gene matches: 7. This CDR3 reads CASSYSERGQNTF. The CDR3 DNA reads as TGTGCCAGCAGTTACTCAGAGAGGGGGCAAAACACCTTC.

The rearrangement links TRBV29-1 to TRBJ2-1; 9 bases align to TRBD2. The CDR3 is made up of 14 amino acids. V dropped 7 bases and J dropped 8; count of bases not matched to a gene: 12. Germline loops: CDR1 SQVTM, CDR2 ANQGSEA. The CDR3 DNA follows: TGCAGCGCCCCCCCGACAGCGGGAGGCCATGAGCAGTTCTTC. Encoded protein: CSAPPTAGGHEQFF.

The V and J genes are TRBV7-2 and TRBJ2-2; no clear D. Trimming stripped 1 base from V and 2 bases from J, with 8 bases between. The CDR3 sequence is 15 residues long. Germline CDR1 reads SGHTA; CDR2 reads FQGNSA. The CDR3 DNA is TGTGCCAGCAGCTTAGAACGAGCTAACACCGGGGAGCTGTTTTTT. As protein: CASSLERANTGELFF.

The CDR3 region has the DNA TGTGCCAGCAGTGAAAAAGGGTGGGATAATTCACCCCTCCACTTT. Its protein is CASSEKGWDNSPLHF. The V and J genes are TRBV25-1 and TRBJ1-6; D not resolved. V lost 2 bases to trimming and J lost 5 bases, with 10 bases between them. In germline, CDR1 is MGHDK, CDR2 SYGVNS. CDR3 length: 15 amino acids.

The chain joins TRBV5-4 to TRBJ1-1; D perhaps matches TRBD1 (5 bases). The CDR3 has 14 residues. V dropped 2 bases and J dropped 4 bases, with 12 bases sitting between them. The germline V gene has CDR1 SGHNT and CDR2 YYREEE (reference sequence). In DNA, the CDR3 is TGTGCCAGCAGCTTAGGACGGGGGACCACTGAAGCTTTCTTT. Protein product: CASSLGRGTTEAFF.

The rearrangement links TRBV30 to TRBJ2-3; D is ambiguous. V was cut by 5 bases and J by 1 base, with 10 bases left in between. The CDR3 totals 13 residues. Germline CDR1 and CDR2: GTSNPN and SVGIG (reference sequence). CDR3 nucleotides: TGTGCCTGGGTCGTGGGTGGCACAGATACGCAGTATTTT. Translated: CAWVVGGTDTQYF.